The rows below give T cell receptor beta chains drawn from one sample of a study of breast tumors, draining lymph nodes, adjacent tissues. TCRdb redid the calling of the multiplex PCR reads with MiXCR, one entry per CDR3 protein. The sample gives around 140,000 distinct CDR3 sequences, about 31% of which show up once; around 2.3% is in the top ten. Input material: axillary lymph node tissue. The receptors come from a female donor with breast cancer. Some clones in this sample may be carry-over from other donors' samples. Each CDR3 is given without its conserved first and last residue.

v_call: TRBV6-1
j_call: TRBJ1-3
cdr3_aa: ASSDLRNTIY

v_call: TRBV6-5
j_call: TRBJ2-5
cdr3_aa: ASSPFGALHGETQY

v_call: TRBV10-2
j_call: TRBJ2-7
cdr3_aa: ASSDGYEQY

v_call: TRBV2
j_call: TRBJ1-3
cdr3_aa: AGSSQTGGGGNTIY

v_call: TRBV4-2
j_call: TRBJ2-1
cdr3_aa: ASSQVRGGLYNEQF

v_call: TRBV18
j_call: TRBJ2-7
cdr3_aa: ASSPRSAGEQY

v_call: TRBV6-5
j_call: TRBJ1-6
cdr3_aa: ASSSWAGEASPLH

v_call: TRBV6-6
j_call: TRBJ1-5
cdr3_aa: ASKGTGDQPQH

v_call: TRBV30
j_call: TRBJ1-5
cdr3_aa: AWSVQSGGFQPQH

v_call: TRBV7-9
j_call: TRBJ2-3
cdr3_aa: ASSEPTSKTPRDTQY

v_call: TRBV7-2
j_call: TRBJ1-2
cdr3_aa: ASSVYLSDGYT

v_call: TRBV9
j_call: TRBJ2-1
cdr3_aa: ASSVGPDYNEQF

v_call: TRBV10-3
j_call: TRBJ2-1
cdr3_aa: AIQVAGVYNEQF

v_call: TRBV19
j_call: TRBJ1-2
cdr3_aa: ASKVGGGTYGYT

v_call: TRBV20-1
j_call: TRBJ2-1
cdr3_aa: SARRTGVSNNEQF

v_call: TRBV6-1
j_call: TRBJ1-5
cdr3_aa: ASKEGGIGNQPQH

v_call: TRBV6-6
j_call: TRBJ1-1
cdr3_aa: ASSLGQVTEAF

v_call: TRBV4-1
j_call: TRBJ1-3
cdr3_aa: ASSQAARTSGNTIY

v_call: TRBV14
j_call: TRBJ2-7
cdr3_aa: ASSHIAGGSEEQY

v_call: TRBV20-1
j_call: TRBJ2-4
cdr3_aa: SAYRTGMAKNIQY

v_call: TRBV12-3/TRBV12-4
j_call: TRBJ1-2
cdr3_aa: ASNLRGRVYGYA

v_call: TRBV6-6
j_call: TRBJ2-3
cdr3_aa: ASSYLRTSGGTDTQY

v_call: TRBV6-6
j_call: TRBJ2-3
cdr3_aa: ATSSMGPSTDTQY

v_call: TRBV6-5
j_call: TRBJ1-1
cdr3_aa: ASSSRGNEAF

v_call: TRBV6-5
j_call: TRBJ2-7
cdr3_aa: ASSYSKGFGEQY

v_call: TRBV6-1
j_call: TRBJ2-2
cdr3_aa: AGRTANTGELF

v_call: TRBV29-1
j_call: TRBJ1-4
cdr3_aa: SVRAGEGKELF

v_call: TRBV6-5
j_call: TRBJ1-1
cdr3_aa: ASRTAARNTEAF

v_call: TRBV5-1
j_call: TRBJ1-3
cdr3_aa: ASSLSGNTIY

v_call: TRBV20-1
j_call: TRBJ2-5
cdr3_aa: SAGGTSGGAGETQY

v_call: TRBV5-6
j_call: TRBJ2-5
cdr3_aa: ASSLAAALEETQY

v_call: TRBV5-4
j_call: TRBJ2-4
cdr3_aa: ASSLAEAKNIQY

v_call: TRBV19
j_call: TRBJ2-1
cdr3_aa: ASSPRGQRLYNEQF

v_call: TRBV28
j_call: TRBJ2-7
cdr3_aa: ASNRGAWYEQY

v_call: TRBV20-1
j_call: TRBJ2-5
cdr3_aa: SARGTGKTQY

v_call: TRBV7-6
j_call: TRBJ2-3
cdr3_aa: ASSAAGGTDTQY

v_call: TRBV28
j_call: TRBJ1-5
cdr3_aa: ASTGQESGNQPQH

v_call: TRBV2
j_call: TRBJ2-6
cdr3_aa: ASSPGSGANVLT

v_call: TRBV7-8
j_call: TRBJ2-2
cdr3_aa: ASSSGQGF

v_call: TRBV7-2
j_call: TRBJ1-4
cdr3_aa: ASSPTNTNEKLF

v_call: TRBV9
j_call: TRBJ2-3
cdr3_aa: ASSVSGRDTQY

v_call: TRBV6-1
j_call: TRBJ1-2
cdr3_aa: ASSYSQGARSYT

v_call: TRBV5-8
j_call: TRBJ2-3
cdr3_aa: ASSLFTSGGANTQY

v_call: TRBV4-1
j_call: TRBJ2-1
cdr3_aa: ASSQDWTGLMRQF

v_call: TRBV11-2
j_call: TRBJ1-1
cdr3_aa: ASSLVLVDTEAF

v_call: TRBV7-2
j_call: TRBJ1-5
cdr3_aa: ASTNQQGAETQH

v_call: TRBV20-1
j_call: TRBJ2-5
cdr3_aa: SARDASGGQETQY

v_call: TRBV19
j_call: TRBJ1-5
cdr3_aa: ASSMRWEGQETQH

v_call: TRBV3-1
j_call: TRBJ2-3
cdr3_aa: ASSLLTDTQY

v_call: TRBV5-8
j_call: TRBJ1-2
cdr3_aa: ASSLYMGGYT

v_call: TRBV11-1
j_call: TRBJ1-4
cdr3_aa: ASRPRTGPRQPF

v_call: TRBV10-2
j_call: TRBJ1-5
cdr3_aa: ASSEQGGSAQH

v_call: TRBV24-1
j_call: TRBJ2-5
cdr3_aa: ATSDSRTVPETQY

v_call: TRBV14
j_call: TRBJ2-1
cdr3_aa: ASQKTGRSYNEQF

v_call: TRBV4-1
j_call: TRBJ2-1
cdr3_aa: ASSPSGGTYNEQF

v_call: TRBV4-1
j_call: TRBJ2-7
cdr3_aa: ASSQAGGFYEQY

v_call: TRBV2
j_call: TRBJ2-5
cdr3_aa: ATSGGHQETQY

v_call: TRBV4-2
j_call: TRBJ1-2
cdr3_aa: ASSQDRGGYT

v_call: TRBV9
j_call: TRBJ2-5
cdr3_aa: ASSVAPGWQEPQY